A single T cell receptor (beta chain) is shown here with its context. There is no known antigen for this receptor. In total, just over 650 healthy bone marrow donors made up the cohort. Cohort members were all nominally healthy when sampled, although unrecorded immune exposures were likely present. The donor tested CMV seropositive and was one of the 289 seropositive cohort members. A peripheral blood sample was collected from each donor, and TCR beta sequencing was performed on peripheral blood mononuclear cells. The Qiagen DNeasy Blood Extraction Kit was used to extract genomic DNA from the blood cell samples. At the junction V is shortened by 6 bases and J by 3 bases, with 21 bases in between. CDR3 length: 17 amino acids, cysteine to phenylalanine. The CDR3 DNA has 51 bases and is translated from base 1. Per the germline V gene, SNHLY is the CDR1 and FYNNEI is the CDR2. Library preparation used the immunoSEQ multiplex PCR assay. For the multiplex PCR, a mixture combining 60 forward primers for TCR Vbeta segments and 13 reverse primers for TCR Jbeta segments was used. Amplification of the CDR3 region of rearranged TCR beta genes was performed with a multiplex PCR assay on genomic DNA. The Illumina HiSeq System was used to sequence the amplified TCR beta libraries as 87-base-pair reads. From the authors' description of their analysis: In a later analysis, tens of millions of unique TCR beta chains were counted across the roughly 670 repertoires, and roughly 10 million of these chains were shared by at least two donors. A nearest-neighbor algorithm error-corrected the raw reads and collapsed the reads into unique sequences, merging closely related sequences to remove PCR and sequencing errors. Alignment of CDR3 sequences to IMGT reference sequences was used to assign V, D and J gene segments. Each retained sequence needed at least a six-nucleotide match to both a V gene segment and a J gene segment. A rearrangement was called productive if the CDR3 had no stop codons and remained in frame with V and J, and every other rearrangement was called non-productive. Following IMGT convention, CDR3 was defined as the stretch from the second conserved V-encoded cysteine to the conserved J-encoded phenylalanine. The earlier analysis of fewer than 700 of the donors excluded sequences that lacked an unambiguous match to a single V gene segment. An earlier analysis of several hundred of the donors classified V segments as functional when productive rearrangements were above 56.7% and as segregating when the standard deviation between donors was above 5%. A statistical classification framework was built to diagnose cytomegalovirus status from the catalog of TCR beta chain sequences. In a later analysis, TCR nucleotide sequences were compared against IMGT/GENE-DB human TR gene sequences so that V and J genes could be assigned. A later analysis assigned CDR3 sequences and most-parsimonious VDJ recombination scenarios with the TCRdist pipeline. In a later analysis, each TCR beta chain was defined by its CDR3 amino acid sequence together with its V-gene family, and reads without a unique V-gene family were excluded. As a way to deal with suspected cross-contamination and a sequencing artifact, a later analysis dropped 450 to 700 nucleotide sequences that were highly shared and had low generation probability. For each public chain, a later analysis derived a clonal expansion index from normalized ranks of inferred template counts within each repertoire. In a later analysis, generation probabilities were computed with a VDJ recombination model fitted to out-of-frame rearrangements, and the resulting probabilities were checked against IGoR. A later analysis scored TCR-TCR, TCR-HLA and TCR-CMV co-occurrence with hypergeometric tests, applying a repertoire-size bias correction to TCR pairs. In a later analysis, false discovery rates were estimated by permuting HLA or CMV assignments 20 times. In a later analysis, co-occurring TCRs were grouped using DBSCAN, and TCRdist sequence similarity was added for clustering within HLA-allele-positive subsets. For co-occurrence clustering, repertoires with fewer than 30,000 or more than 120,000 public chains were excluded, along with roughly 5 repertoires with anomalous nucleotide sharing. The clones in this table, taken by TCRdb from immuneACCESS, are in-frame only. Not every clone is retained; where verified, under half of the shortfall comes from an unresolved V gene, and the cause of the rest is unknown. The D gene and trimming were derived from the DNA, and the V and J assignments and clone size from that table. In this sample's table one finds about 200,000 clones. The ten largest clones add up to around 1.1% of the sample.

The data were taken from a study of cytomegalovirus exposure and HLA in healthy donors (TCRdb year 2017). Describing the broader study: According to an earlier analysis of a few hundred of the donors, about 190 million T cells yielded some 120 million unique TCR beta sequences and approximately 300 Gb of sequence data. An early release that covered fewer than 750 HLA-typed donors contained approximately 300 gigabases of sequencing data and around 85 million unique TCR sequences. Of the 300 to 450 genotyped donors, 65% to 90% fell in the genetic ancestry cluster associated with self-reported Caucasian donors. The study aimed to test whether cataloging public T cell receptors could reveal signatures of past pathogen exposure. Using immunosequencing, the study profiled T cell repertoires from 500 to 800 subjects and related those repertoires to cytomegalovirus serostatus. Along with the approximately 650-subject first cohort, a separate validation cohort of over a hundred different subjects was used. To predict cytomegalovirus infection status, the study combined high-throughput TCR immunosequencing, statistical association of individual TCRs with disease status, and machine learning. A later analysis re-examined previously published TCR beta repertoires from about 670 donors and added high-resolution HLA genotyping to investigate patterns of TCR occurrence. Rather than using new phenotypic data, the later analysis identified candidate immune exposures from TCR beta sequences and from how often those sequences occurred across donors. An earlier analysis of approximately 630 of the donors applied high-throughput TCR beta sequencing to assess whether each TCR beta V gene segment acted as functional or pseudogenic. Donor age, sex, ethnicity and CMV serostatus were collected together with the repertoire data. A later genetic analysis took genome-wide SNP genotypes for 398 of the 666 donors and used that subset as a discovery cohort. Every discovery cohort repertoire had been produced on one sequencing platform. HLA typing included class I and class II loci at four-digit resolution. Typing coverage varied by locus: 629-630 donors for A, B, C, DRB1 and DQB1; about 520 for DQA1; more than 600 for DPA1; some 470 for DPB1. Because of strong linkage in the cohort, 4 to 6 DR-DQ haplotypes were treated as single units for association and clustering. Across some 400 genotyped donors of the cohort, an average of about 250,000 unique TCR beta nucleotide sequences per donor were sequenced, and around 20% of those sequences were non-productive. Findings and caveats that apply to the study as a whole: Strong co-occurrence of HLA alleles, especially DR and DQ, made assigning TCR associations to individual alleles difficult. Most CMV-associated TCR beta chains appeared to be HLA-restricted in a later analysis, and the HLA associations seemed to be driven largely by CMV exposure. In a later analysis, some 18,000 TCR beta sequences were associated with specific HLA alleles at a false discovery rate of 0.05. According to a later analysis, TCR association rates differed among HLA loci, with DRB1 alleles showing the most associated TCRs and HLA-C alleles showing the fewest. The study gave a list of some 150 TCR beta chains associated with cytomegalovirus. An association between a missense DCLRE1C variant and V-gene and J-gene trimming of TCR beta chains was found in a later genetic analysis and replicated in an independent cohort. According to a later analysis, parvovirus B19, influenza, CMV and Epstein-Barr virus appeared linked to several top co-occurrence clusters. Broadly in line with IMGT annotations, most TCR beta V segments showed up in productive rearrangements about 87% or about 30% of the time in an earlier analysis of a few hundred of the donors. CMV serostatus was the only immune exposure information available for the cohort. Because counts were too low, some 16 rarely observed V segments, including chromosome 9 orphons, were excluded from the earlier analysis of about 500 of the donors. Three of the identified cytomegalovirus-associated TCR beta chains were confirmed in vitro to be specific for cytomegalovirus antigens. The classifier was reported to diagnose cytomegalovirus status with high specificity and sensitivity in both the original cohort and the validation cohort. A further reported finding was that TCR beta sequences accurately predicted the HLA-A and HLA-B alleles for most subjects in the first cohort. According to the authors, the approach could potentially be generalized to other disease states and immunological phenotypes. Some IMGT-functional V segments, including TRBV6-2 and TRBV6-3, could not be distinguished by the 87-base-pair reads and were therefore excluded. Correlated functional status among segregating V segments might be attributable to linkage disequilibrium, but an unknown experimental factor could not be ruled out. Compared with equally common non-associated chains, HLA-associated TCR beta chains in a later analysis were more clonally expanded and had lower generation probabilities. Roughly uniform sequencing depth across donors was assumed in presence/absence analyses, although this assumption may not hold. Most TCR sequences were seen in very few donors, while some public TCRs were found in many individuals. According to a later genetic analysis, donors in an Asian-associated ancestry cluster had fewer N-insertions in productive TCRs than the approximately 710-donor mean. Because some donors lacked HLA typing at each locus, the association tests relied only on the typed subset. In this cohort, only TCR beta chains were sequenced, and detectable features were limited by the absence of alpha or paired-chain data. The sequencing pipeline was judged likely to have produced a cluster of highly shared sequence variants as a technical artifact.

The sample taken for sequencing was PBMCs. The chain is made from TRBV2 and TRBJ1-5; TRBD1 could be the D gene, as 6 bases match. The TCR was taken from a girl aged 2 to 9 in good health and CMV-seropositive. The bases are TGTGCCAGCAGCGACGGACGACTCACAGGGTACAATCAGCCCCAGCATTTT. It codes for CASSDGRLTGYNQPQHF.